This TCR beta chain was recovered during a study of lymphopenia after photon versus proton radiotherapy (dated by TCRdb to about 2019). In terms of the full investigation: The study compared the immunological effects of photon versus proton radiation therapy in patients with gastrointestinal tumors who developed high-grade lymphopenia. The cohort included roughly 20 patients with gastrointestinal tumors who developed lymphopenia after receiving either photon or proton therapy. The study was designed to characterize how the impact on the immune system differs between the two radiation modalities. Findings and caveats that apply to the study as a whole: After the lymphocyte count nadir, oligoclonal expansion, especially of CD8+ Temra cells, was observed in photon-treated repertoires, and the drop in diversity was driven by this expansion. The survival association was assessed only in patients who died, and the authors presented better survival with proton therapy as a possibility rather than a demonstrated result. During treatment, patients who received proton therapy stayed relatively stable, whereas patients who received photon therapy lost naive T cells and TCR diversity and gained effector/memory populations. Across the cohort, a larger post-nadir drop in TCR diversity was inversely correlated with overall survival time among patients who died.

Receptor libraries were prepared by the immunoSEQ multiplex PCR assay. Deep sequencing of rearranged TCR beta loci, alongside multiparametric flow cytometry, was used to profile T cell repertoires. This immuneACCESS table, as held by TCRdb, lists in-frame sequences with V and J called but not all clones. Of the missing ones, under half trace to an unresolved V gene in checked studies; the others have no known cause. The sample includes 7,000 to 9,000 clones, with almost 90% observed a single time. Together, the top ten hold around 23% of the sample. V sheds 2 bases and J sheds 8 bases, leaving 6 bases between their ends. Sequences MDHEN (CDR1) and SYDVKM (CDR2) are obtained from the germline V gene. Counted from cysteine to phenylalanine, this CDR3 has 11 amino acids. Only the CDR3 DNA stays, 33 bases, in frame from base 1. A word on this clone: Its antigen is not yet known. There are no base qualities to consult, and no much larger clone falls within one base.

Sequenced here: peripheral blood, sampled from a patient treated with photon-based radiotherapy. The V gene is TRBV28 and the J gene is TRBJ1-2, with no confidently assigned D gene. This clonotype originated in a man older than 75 with cholangiocarcinoma. Here is the DNA: TGTGCCAGCAGTTTAGGCCGGGGCTACACCTTC. It encodes CASSLGRGYTF.